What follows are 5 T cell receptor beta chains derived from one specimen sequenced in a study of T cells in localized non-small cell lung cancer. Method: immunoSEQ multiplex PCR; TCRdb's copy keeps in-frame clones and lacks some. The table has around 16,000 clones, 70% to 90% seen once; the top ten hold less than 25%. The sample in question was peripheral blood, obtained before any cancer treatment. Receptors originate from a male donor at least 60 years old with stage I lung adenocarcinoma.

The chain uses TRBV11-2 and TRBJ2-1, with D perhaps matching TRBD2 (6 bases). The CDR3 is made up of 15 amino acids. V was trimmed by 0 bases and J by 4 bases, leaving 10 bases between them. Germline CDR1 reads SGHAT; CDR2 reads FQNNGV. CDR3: CASSLEAGGYNEQFF. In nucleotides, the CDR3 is TGTGCCAGCAGCTTAGAGGCCGGGGGTTACAATGAGCAGTTCTTC.

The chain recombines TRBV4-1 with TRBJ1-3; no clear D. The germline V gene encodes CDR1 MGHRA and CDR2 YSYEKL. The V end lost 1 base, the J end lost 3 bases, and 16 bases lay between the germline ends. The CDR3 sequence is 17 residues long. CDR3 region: CASSQGLLWRGGNTIYF. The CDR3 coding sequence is TGCGCCAGCAGCCAAGGGCTTCTCTGGCGGGGTGGAAACACCATATATTTT.

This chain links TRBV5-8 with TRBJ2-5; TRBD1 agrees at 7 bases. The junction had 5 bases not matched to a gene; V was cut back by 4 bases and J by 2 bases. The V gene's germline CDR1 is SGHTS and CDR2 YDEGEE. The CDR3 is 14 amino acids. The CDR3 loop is CASSGQTGQETQYF. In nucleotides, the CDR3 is TGTGCCAGCAGCGGTCAGACAGGGCAAGAGACCCAGTACTTC.

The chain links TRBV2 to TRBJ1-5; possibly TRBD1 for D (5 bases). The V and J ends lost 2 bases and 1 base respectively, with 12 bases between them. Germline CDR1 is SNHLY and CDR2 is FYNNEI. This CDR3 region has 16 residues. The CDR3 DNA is TGTGCCAGCAGTGAAATGCAGGGTTTAAGCAATCAGCCCCAGCATTTT. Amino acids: CASSEMQGLSNQPQHF.

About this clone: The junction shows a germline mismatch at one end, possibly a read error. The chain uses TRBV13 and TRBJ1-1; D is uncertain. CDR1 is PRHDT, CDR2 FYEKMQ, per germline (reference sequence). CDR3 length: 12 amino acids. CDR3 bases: TGTGCCAGCAGTTTAGTGCGCCCTGAAGCTTTCTTT. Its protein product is CASSLVRPEAFF.